This T cell receptor (beta chain) appears in the sequencing data of a study of blood T cells in healthy people across ages. A second PCR of about 7 to 11 cycles used a sample-barcoded 5' primer and a J-beta primer mix. Using its own MiXCR run on the 5' RACE reads, TCRdb lists one record per CDR3 protein. The data contain fewer than 2 million distinct CDR3 sequences, 35% to 50% of them singletons. This clonotype showed up just a few times. Isolating PBMCs gave at least 6.5 million of these cells per sample. Germline V gives CDR1 SNHLY, CDR2 FYNNEI. The V gene lost 7 bases and the J gene lost 2 bases, with 8 bases spanning the gap. This CDR3 has 13 amino acids.

The chain couples TRBV2 to TRBJ1-4; D not certain. The receptor was isolated from a human donor in good health. The sequencing input was blood. In nucleotides, the CDR3 is TGTGCCAGCATATGGAGCACTAATGAAAAACTGTTTTTT. Encoded protein: CASIWSTNEKLFF.